One sample yielded the 14 T cell receptor beta chains listed below, sequenced in a study of blood T cells in healthy people across ages. A second PCR of about 7 to 12 cycles used a sample-barcoded 5' primer and a J-beta primer mix. Each CDR3 protein gets one entry after TCRdb re-called the 5' RACE reads with MiXCR. The sample lists 1.5 million to 2 million distinct CDR3 sequences; over 25% were seen once. Specimen: blood. Every receptor here comes from a woman between 25 and 40 years old in good health.

About this clonotype itself: A single base separates this from a much larger clone, so it may be a read error. This chain links TRBV6-6 with TRBJ2-1, with 7 bases identical to TRBD1. This CDR3 spans 16 amino acids. Germline lookup yields CDR1 MNHNY and CDR2 SVGAGI (reference sequence). Trimming took 4 bases from V and 4 from J; bases not matched to a gene: 10. CDR3 sequence: CASSSRRGQSYNEQFF. CDR3 nucleotide sequence: TGTGCCAGCAGTTCTCGCCGGGGACAGTCTTACAATGAGCAGTTCTTC.

The chain couples TRBV2 to TRBJ2-5; D may be TRBD2 (5 bases). The J call may be incorrect, as the DNA end agrees better with TRBJ2-1. The CDR3 length is 16 residues. From germline, CDR1 is SNHLY and CDR2 FYNNEI. In DNA form, the CDR3 reads TGTGCCAGCAGTGAAGCGCTTCGGGGTGTGCAAGAGACCCAGTTCTTC. Translation gives CASSEALRGVQETQFF.

The rearrangement uses TRBV6-6 and TRBJ1-5; 7 bases line up with TRBD1. The CDR3 is 14 residues long. Trimming removed 7 bases from V and 7 bases from J; junction bases left unmatched: 10. Germline lookup yields CDR1 MNHNY and CDR2 SVGAGI (reference sequence). CDR3 residues: CASNSDRAVQPQHF. As DNA, the CDR3 is TGTGCCAGCAACTCCGACAGGGCGGTACAGCCCCAGCATTTT.

The genes are TRBV20-1 and TRBJ2-5; 7 nucleotides agree with TRBD2. CDR1 and CDR2 from the germline V gene are DFQATT and SNEGSKA (reference sequence). V was clipped by 3 bases and J by 4 bases; unmatched bases: 20. This CDR3 contains 18 residues. DNA of the CDR3: TGCAGTGCTAGGGAAGGAAAAGCGGGGCTCTCGGGGTTAGAGACCCAGTACTTC. Translation: CSAREGKAGLSGLETQYF.

A word on this clonotype: A much larger clone lies a single base off, so this may be a read error. This chain uses TRBV5-1 with TRBJ1-6; D gene ambiguous. Per the germline V gene, CDR1 is SGHRS and CDR2 is YFSETQ. The CDR3 loop spans 13 amino acids. DNA of the CDR3: TGCGCCAGCAGCCTAGAACCCGACTCACCCCCCCACTTT. Its protein is CASSLEPDSPPHF.

This clonotype was detected many times. The V gene is TRBV5-1, the J gene TRBJ2-1, with 8 bases identical to TRBD1. CDR3 size: 14 residues. The J segment lost 9 bases and the V segment lost 1 base, leaving 6 bases of the junction unmatched. Germline-derived CDR1 and CDR2 are SGHRS and YFSETQ. The CDR3 coding sequence is TGCGCCAGCAGCTTGTTTCGACAGGGGATTGAGCAGTTCTTC. Translation gives CASSLFRQGIEQFF.

The chain has TRBV27 and TRBJ2-3; D is uncertain. The CDR3 spans 14 residues. In germline, CDR1 is MNHEY, CDR2 SMNVEV (reference sequence). V was cut by 5 bases and J by 1 base, with 10 bases left in between. CDR3 DNA sequence: TGTGCCAGCAGTAATCCGCCCCGCACAGATACGCAGTATTTT. Protein product: CASSNPPRTDTQYF.

This clonotype appeared a few times. The J gene is TRBJ2-7, the V gene TRBV2; the match to TRBD1 covers 7 bases. After removal of 3 bases from V and 2 bases from J, the junction contained 4 bases not matched to a gene. The germline CDR1 and CDR2 sequences are SNHLY and FYNNEI. CDR3 length equals 14 residues. The CDR3 sequence is CASSDSDRAYEQYF. Here the CDR3 DNA reads TGTGCCAGCAGTGACTCCGACAGGGCCTACGAGCAGTACTTC.

Many counts were recorded for this clonotype. V gene TRBV28 combines with J gene TRBJ2-6, with D hard to call. V lost 5 bases and J lost 2, with 10 bases in between. This CDR3 has 15 amino acids. The germline gives CDR1 MDHEN, CDR2 SYDVKM. The CDR3 loop reads CASSETPPGANVLTF. The CDR3 bases are TGTGCCAGCAGTGAGACCCCGCCTGGGGCCAACGTCCTGACTTTC.

Ten or more counts support this clonotype. The chain couples TRBV7-2 to TRBJ2-7; no definite D call. V dropped 3 bases and J dropped 3 bases, with 12 bases sitting between them. The germline gives CDR1 SGHTA, CDR2 FQGNSA. CDR3 length: 14 amino acids. The CDR3 region has the DNA TGTGCCAGCAGCTTGAGTGGTTATGGCTACGAGCAGTACTTC. This sequence encodes CASSLSGYGYEQYF.

This clonotype appeared many times. CDR3 region: CATTLTTTSQYF. CDR3 nucleotide sequence: TGTGCCACCACACTTACAACTACCAGCCAGTACTTC. V is TRBV5-6 and J is TRBJ2-7; D is undetermined. The germline V and J ends were trimmed by 9 bases and 10 bases, with 20 bases remaining between them. The V gene's germline CDR1 is SGHDT and CDR2 YYEEEE. The CDR3 extends over 12 amino acids. Based on the CDR3 plus reference TRBV5-6 and TRBJ2-7, the full variable domain is DAGVTQSPTHLIKTRGQQVTLRCSPKSGHDTVSWYQQALGQGPQFIFQYYEEEERQRGNFPDRFSGHQFPNYSSELNVNALLLGDSALYLCATTLTTTSQYFGPGTRLTVT.

This clonotype was seen a few times. V gene TRBV5-1 combines with J gene TRBJ1-2, with a tentative D call TRBD1 (6 bases). Germline V gives CDR1 SGHRS, CDR2 YFSETQ. Trimming took 6 bases from V and 3 from J, leaving 18 bases between them. The CDR3 length is 15 residues. CDR3 amino acids: CASTPGVGRDYGYTF. The CDR3 nucleotides are TGCGCCAGCACGCCAGGGGTGGGAAGGGACTATGGCTACACCTTC.

The chain carries TRBV28 and TRBJ1-1; D unresolved. Germline V lookup: CDR1 MDHEN, CDR2 SYDVKM. This CDR3 comprises 14 residues. Trimming left V 2 bases short and J 13 bases short, with 20 bases between. The CDR3 DNA reads TGTGCCAGCAGTTTAGTGGCTTTCAGCAGCTACCATTTCTTT. As protein: CASSLVAFSSYHFF.

This clonotype showed up just a few times. This chain links TRBV5-1 with TRBJ2-3; 9 positions agree with TRBD2. The V segment lost 6 bases and the J segment 3 bases; nucleotides outside the gene matches: 8. Looked up from germline, CDR1 is SGHRS and CDR2 is YFSETQ. The CDR3 contains 15 residues. This chain's CDR3 is CASTVSGGQTDTQYF. In DNA form, the CDR3 reads TGCGCCAGCACGGTTAGCGGGGGACAGACAGATACGCAGTATTTT.